This TCR beta chain stems from a study of CXCR3-negative and CXCR3-positive naive CD8 T cells. Germline lookup yields CDR1 SGHRS and CDR2 YFSETQ. This CDR3 has 14 residues. UMI-labeled 5' RACE TRB cDNA libraries were prepared from the cells. With the 5' RACE reads reprocessed, TCRdb shows one record per CDR3 protein and no DNA. The sample table sets out fewer than 140,000 distinct CDR3 sequences. In regard to this clonotype: As yet, its antigen is unknown.

Study conclusions and caveats: CXCR3-expressing naive cells carried TRB CDR3s more hydrophobic than those of CXCR3-negative naive cells. Within a donor, both naive subsets shared TRBV-TRBJ usage, unlike memory cells.

Sequenced: naive CXCR3+ CD8+ T cells from blood. Specified subset: CD45RO-CCR7+CD27+CD95- naive CD8+ T cells expressing CXCR3 (TNR3+). This receptor was obtained from a human donor in good health. Some clones in this sample may be carry-over from other donors' samples. The chain has TRBV5-1 and TRBJ1-1; TCRdb names TRBD1, which stays unverified in the absence of DNA. CDR3 sequence reads: CASSLGQGAIEAFF. Together with reference TRBV5-1 and TRBJ1-1, the CDR3 gives the full variable domain: KAGVTQTPRYLIKTRGQQVTLSCSPISGHRSVSWYQQTPGQGLQFLFEYFSETQRNKGNFPGRFSGRQFSNSRSEMNVSTLELGDSALYLCASSLGQGAIEAFFGQGTRLTVV.